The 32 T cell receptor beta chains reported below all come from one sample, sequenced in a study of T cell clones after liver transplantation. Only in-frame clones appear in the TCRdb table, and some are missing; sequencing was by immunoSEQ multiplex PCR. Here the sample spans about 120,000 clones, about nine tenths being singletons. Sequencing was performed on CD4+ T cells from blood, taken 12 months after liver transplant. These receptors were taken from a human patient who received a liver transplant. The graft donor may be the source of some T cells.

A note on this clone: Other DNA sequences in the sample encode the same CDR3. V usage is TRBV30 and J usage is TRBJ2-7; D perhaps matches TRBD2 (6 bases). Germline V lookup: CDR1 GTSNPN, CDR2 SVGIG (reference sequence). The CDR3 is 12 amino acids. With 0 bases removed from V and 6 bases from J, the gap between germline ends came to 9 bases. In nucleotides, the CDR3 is TGTGCCTGGAGTGTTAGGGGAGGCGAGCAGTACTTC. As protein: CAWSVRGGEQYF.

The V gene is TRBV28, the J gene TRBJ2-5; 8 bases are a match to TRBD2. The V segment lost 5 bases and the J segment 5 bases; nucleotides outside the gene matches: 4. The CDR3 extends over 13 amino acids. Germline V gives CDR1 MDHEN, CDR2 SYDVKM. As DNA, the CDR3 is TGTGCCAGCAGTAGCTCGGGGGGGGAGACCCAGTACTTC. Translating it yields CASSSSGGETQYF.

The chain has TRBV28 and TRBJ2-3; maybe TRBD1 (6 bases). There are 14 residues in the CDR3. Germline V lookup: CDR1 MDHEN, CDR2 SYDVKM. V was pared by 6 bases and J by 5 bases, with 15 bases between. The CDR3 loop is CASRLQGRQDTQYF. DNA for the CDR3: TGTGCCAGCAGATTACAGGGCCGGCAAGATACGCAGTATTTT.

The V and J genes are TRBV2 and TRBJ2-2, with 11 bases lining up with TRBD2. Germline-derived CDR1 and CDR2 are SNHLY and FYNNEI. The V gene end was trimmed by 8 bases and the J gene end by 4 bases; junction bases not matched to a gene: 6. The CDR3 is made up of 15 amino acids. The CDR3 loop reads CASAPLAGGTGELFF. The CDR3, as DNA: TGTGCCAGCGCGCCCCTAGCGGGAGGCACCGGGGAGCTGTTTTTT.

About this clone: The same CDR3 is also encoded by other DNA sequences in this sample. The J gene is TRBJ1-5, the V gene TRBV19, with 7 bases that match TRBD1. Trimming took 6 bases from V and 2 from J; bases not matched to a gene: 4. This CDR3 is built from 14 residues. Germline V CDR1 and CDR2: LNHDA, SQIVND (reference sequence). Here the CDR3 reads CASSPQGGNQPQHF. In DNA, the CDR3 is TGTGCCAGTAGCCCCCAGGGGGGCAATCAGCCCCAGCATTTT.

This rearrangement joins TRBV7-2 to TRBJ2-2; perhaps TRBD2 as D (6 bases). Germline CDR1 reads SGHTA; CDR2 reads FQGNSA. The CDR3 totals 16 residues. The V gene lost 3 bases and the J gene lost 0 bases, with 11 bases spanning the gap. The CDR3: CASSFPGTSNTGELFF. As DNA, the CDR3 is TGTGCCAGCAGCTTCCCCGGGACTTCGAACACCGGGGAGCTGTTTTTT.

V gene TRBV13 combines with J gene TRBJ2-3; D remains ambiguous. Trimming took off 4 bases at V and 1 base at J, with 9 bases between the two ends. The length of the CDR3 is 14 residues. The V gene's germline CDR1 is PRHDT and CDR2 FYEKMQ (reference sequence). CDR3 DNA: TGTGCCAGCAGCTCCCGCCAGGGCACAGATACGCAGTATTTT. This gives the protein CASSSRQGTDTQYF.

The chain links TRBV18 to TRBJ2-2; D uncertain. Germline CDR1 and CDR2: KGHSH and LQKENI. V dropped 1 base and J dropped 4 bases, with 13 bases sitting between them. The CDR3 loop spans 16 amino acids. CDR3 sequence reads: CASSPRGSEVTGELFF. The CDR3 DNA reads TGTGCCAGCTCACCACGGGGTTCAGAGGTCACCGGGGAGCTGTTTTTT.

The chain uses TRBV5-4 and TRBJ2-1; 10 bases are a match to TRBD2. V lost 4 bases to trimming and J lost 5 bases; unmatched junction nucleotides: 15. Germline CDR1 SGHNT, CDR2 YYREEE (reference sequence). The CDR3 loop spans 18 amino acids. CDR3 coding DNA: TGTGCCAGCAGCAACCCACCGGGGAAGCGGGAGGGCAACAATGAGCAGTTCTTC. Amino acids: CASSNPPGKREGNNEQFF.

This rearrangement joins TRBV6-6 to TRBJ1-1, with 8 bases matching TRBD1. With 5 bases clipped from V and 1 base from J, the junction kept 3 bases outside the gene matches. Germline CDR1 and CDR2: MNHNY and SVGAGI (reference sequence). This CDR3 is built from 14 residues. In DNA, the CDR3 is TGTGCCAGCAGTAGCAGGGGGCGGAACACTGAAGCTTTCTTT. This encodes CASSSRGRNTEAFF.

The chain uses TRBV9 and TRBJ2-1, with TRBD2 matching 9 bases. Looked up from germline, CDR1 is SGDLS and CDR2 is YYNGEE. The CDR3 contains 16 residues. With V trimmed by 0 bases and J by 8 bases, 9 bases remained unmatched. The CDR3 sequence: CASSVGLPSGMDEQFF. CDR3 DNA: TGTGCCAGCAGCGTAGGGTTGCCTAGCGGGATGGATGAGCAGTTCTTC.

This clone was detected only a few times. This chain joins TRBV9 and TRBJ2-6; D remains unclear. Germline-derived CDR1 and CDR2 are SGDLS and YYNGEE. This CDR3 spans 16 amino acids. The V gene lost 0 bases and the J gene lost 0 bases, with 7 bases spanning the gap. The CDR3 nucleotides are TGTGCCAGCAGCGTAGCCCCGGGCTCTGGGGCCAACGTCCTGACTTTC. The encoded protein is CASSVAPGSGANVLTF.

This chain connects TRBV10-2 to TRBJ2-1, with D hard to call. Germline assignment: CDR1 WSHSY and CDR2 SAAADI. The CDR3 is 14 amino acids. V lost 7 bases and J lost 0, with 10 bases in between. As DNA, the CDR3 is TGCGCCAGCACCCAGTCCAGCTCCTACAATGAGCAGTTCTTC. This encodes CASTQSSSYNEQFF.

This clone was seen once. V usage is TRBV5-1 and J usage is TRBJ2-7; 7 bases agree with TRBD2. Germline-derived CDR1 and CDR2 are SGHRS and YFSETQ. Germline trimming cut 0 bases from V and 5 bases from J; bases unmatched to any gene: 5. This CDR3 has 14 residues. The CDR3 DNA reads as TGCGCCAGCAGCTTGGCGGGAGGACCCGACGAGCAGTACTTC. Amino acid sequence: CASSLAGGPDEQYF.

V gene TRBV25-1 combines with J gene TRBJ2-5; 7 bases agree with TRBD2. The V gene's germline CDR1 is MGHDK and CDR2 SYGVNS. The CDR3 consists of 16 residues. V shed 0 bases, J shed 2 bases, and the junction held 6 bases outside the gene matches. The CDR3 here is CASSEYKPSGQETQYF. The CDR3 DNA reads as TGTGCCAGCAGTGAATATAAGCCTAGCGGACAAGAGACCCAGTACTTC.

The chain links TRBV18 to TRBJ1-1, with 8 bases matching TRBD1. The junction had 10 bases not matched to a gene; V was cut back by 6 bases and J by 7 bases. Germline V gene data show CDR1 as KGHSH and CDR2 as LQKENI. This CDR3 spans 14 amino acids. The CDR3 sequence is CASSFARGRDEAFF. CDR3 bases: TGTGCCAGCTCGTTCGCCAGGGGGCGCGATGAAGCTTTCTTT.

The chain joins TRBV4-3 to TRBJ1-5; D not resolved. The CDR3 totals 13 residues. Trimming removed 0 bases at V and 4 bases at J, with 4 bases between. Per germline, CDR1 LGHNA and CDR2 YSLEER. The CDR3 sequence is CASSQEENQPQHF. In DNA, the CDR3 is TGCGCCAGCAGCCAAGAGGAGAATCAGCCCCAGCATTTT.

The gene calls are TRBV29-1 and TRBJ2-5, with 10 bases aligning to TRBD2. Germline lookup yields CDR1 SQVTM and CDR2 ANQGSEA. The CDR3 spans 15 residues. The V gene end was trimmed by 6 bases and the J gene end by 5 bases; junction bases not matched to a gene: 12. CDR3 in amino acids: CSVTHLAGVGETQYF. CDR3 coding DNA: TGCAGCGTGACCCATCTAGCGGGAGTCGGGGAGACCCAGTACTTC.

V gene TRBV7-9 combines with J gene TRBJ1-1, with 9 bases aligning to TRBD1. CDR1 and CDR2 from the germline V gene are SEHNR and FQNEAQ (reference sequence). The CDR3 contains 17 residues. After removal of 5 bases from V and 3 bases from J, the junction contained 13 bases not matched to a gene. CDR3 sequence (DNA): TGTGCCAGCAGCCGTCCGGGACAGGGAGTGACTGACACTGAAGCTTTCTTT. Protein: CASSRPGQGVTDTEAFF. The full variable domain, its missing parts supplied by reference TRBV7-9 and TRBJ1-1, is DTGVSQNPRHKITKRGQNVTFRCDPISEHNRLYWYRQTLGQGPEFLTYFQNEAQLEKSRLLSDRFSAERPKGSFSTLEIQRTEQGDSAMYLCASSRPGQGVTDTEAFFGQGTRLTVV.

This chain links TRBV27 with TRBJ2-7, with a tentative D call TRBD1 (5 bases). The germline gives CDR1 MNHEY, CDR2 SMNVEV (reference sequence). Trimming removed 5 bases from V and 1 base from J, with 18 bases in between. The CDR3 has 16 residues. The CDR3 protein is CASSPQSLQGSYEQYF. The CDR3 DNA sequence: TGTGCCAGCAGTCCCCAATCCCTGCAGGGATCCTACGAGCAGTACTTC.

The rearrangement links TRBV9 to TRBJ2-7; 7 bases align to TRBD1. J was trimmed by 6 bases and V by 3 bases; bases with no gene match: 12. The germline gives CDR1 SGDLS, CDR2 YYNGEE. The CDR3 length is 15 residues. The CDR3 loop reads CASSGGTADNLEQYF. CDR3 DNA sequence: TGTGCCAGCAGCGGAGGGACAGCTGACAACCTCGAGCAGTACTTC.

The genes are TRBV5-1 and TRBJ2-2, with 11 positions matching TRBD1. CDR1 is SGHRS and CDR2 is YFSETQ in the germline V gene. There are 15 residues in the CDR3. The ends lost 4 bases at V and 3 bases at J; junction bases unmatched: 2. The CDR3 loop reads CASSLGQGDTGELFF. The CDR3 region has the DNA TGCGCCAGCAGCCTGGGACAGGGGGACACCGGGGAGCTGTTTTTT.

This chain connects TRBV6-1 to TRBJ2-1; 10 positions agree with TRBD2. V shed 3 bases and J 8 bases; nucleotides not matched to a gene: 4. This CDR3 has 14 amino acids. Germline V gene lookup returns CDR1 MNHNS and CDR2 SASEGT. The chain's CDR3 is CASSDIAGGYEQFF. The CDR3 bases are TGTGCCAGCAGTGATATAGCGGGAGGTTATGAGCAGTTCTTC.

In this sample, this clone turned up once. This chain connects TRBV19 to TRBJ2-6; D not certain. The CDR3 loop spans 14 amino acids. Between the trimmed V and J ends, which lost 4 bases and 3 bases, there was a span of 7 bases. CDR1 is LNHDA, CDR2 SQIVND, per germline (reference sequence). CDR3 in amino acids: CASSKTFGANVLTF. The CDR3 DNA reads TGTGCCAGTAGTAAAACATTTGGGGCCAACGTCCTGACTTTC.

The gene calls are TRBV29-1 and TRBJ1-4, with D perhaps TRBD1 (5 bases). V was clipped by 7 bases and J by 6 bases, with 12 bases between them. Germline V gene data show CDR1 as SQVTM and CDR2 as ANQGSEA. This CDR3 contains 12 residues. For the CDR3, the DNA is TGCAGCGGGCAGGGTATCGATGAAAAACTGTTTTTT. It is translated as CSGQGIDEKLFF.

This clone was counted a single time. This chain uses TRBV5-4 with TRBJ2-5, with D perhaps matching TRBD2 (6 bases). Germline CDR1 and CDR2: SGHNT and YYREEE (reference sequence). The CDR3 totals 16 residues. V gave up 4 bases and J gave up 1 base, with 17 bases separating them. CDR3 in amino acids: CASSEGGGDLQETQYF. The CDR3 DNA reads TGTGCCAGCAGCGAGGGCGGCGGGGATCTCCAAGAGACCCAGTACTTC.

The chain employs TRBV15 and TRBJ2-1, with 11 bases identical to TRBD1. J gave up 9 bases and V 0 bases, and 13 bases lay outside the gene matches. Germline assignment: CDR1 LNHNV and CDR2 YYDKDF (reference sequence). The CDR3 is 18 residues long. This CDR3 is CATSREGITGTGGGEQFF. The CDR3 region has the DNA TGTGCCACCAGCAGAGAGGGGATTACCGGGACAGGGGGAGGTGAGCAGTTCTTC. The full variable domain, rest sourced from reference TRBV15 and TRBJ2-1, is DAMVIQNPRYQVTQFGKPVTLSCSQTLNHNVMYWYQQKSSQAPKLLFHYYDKDFNNEADTPDNFQSRRPNTSFCFLDIRSPGLGDTAMYLCATSREGITGTGGGEQFFGPGTRLTVL.

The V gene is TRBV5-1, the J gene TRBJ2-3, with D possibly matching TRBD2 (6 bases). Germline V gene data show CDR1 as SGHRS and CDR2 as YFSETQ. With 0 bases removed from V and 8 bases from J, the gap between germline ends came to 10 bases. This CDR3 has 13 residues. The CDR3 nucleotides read TGCGCCAGCAGCTTGGCGGGAGACGGTACGCAGTATTTT. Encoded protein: CASSLAGDGTQYF.

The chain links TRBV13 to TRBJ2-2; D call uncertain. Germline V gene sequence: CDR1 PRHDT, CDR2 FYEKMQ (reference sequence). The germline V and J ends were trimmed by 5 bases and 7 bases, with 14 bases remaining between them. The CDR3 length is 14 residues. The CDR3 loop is CASSPQVGLGELFF. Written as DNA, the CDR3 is TGTGCCAGCAGCCCCCAGGTTGGCCTCGGGGAGCTGTTTTTT.

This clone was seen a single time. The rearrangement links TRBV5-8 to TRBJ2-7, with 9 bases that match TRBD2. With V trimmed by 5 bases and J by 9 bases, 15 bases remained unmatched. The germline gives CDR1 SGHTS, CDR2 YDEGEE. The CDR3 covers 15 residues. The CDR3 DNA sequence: TGTGCCAGCAGGGCCAGGGCTAGCGGGGCTAGCAGGCAGTACTTC. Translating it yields CASRARASGASRQYF.

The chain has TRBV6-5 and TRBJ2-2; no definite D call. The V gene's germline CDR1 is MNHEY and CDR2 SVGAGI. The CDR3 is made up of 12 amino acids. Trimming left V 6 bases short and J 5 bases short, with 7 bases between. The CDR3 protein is CASRVLTGELFF. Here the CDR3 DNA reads TGTGCCAGCAGGGTTTTGACCGGGGAGCTGTTTTTT.

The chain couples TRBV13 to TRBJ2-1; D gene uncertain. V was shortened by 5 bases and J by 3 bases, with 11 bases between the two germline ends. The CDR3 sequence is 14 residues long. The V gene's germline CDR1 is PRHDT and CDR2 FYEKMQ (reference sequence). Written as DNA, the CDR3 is TGTGCCAGCAGCCAACGTTGGCTCTACAATGAGCAGTTCTTC. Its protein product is CASSQRWLYNEQFF.